These 9 T cell receptor beta chains share one sample of origin, sequenced in a study of T cells in tuberculosis. Only in-frame clones appear in the TCRdb table, and some are missing; sequencing was by immunoSEQ multiplex PCR. The data contain under 35,000 clones, approximately 93% of them singletons. Sequenced sample: PBMCs. All receptors derive from a donor aged 10-29 years with latent tuberculosis or without tuberculosis infection.

The V gene is TRBV5-5, the J gene TRBJ2-1; D unclear. The CDR3 is made up of 15 amino acids. V lost 1 base and J lost 6, with 14 bases in between. Germline V gene data show CDR1 as SGHKS and CDR2 as YYEKEE (reference sequence). CDR3: CASSLNGDPPNEQFF. The CDR3 coding sequence is TGTGCCAGCAGCTTGAACGGAGACCCCCCCAATGAGCAGTTCTTC.

V is TRBV5-4 and J is TRBJ2-2; 10 bases are a match to TRBD2. The CDR3 covers 16 residues. Trimming took 2 bases from V and 2 from J; bases not matched to a gene: 3. Germline loops: CDR1 SGHNT, CDR2 YYREEE (reference sequence). CDR3 sequence: CASSLRTSGNTGELFF. In nucleotides, the CDR3 is TGTGCCAGCAGCTTAAGGACTAGCGGAAACACCGGGGAGCTGTTTTTT.

The rearrangement links TRBV19 to TRBJ2-1; D perhaps matches TRBD1 (6 bases). The ends were cut back, 5 bases at V and 3 bases at J, with 14 bases in the middle. From germline, CDR1 is LNHDA and CDR2 SQIVND (reference sequence). CDR3 size: 15 residues. The CDR3 loop reads CASSLPGQGYNEQFF. The CDR3 region has the DNA TGTGCCAGTAGTCTACCGGGACAAGGCTACAATGAGCAGTTCTTC.

This clone was recorded once. V gene TRBV7-2 combines with J gene TRBJ2-7, with D uncertain. The CDR3 length is 16 residues. Germline values: CDR1 SGHTA, CDR2 FQGNSA. V gave up 1 base and J gave up 2 bases, with 15 bases separating them. The CDR3: CASSLVGSLSTYEQYF. The CDR3 nucleotides are TGTGCCAGCAGCTTAGTGGGCAGTCTCTCTACCTACGAGCAGTACTTC.

The chain is built from TRBV4-1 and TRBJ2-1; 7 bases match TRBD2. Germline assignment: CDR1 MGHRA and CDR2 YSYEKL. V lost 2 bases and J lost 6; bases outside the gene matches: 10. CDR3 length: 16 amino acids. The CDR3 DNA reads as TGCGCCAGCAGCCAATACTCCCCGGGACTACCCAATGAGCAGTTCTTC. It specifies CASSQYSPGLPNEQFF.

CDR3 residues: CASSLFVQGPYNEQFF. The CDR3 coding sequence is TGTGCCAGCAGTTTATTTGTGCAGGGGCCCTACAATGAGCAGTTCTTC. The rearrangement links TRBV27 to TRBJ2-1, with D maybe TRBD1 (6 bases). In germline, CDR1 is MNHEY, CDR2 SMNVEV (reference sequence). V was trimmed by 1 base and J by 2 bases, leaving 12 bases between them. The CDR3 consists of 16 residues.

This chain joins TRBV27 and TRBJ2-1; weak D call: TRBD1 (6 bases). The CDR3 covers 15 residues. The V end lost 8 bases, the J end lost 5 bases, and 19 bases lay between the germline ends. Germline CDR1 is MNHEY and CDR2 is SMNVEV (reference sequence). This CDR3 reads CASHPTGFGDNEQFF. In nucleotides, the CDR3 is TGTGCCAGCCATCCAACAGGGTTTGGGGACAATGAGCAGTTCTTC.

The chain is built from TRBV4-2 and TRBJ1-3; D gene unclear. The CDR3 sequence is 15 residues long. CDR1 and CDR2 from the germline V gene are LGHNA and YNFKEQ. The germline V and J ends were trimmed by 1 base and 0 bases, with 7 bases remaining between them. The CDR3 sequence is CASSQVSRSGNTIYF. The CDR3 region has the DNA TGTGCCAGCAGCCAAGTAAGCCGCTCTGGAAACACCATATATTTT.

This clone has just a few counts. The V gene is TRBV27, the J gene TRBJ2-1, with TRBD1 as a possible D gene (5 bases). This CDR3 region has 13 residues. V lost 6 bases, J lost 5 bases, and 11 bases lay in between. From germline, CDR1 is MNHEY and CDR2 SMNVEV (reference sequence). CDR3 amino acids: CASRETANNEQFF. The CDR3 DNA reads as TGTGCCAGCAGAGAGACAGCCAACAATGAGCAGTTCTTC.